This TCR beta chain was recovered during a study of T cell clonotyping in hematopoietic cell transplantation (dated by TCRdb to the early 2020s). For the study in its entirety: The study collected around 130 blood samples from approximately 32 consecutive transplant recipients and their related donors. Patients were recruited between September 2015 and 2017 and followed until September 2020 or death. What the authors observed across the whole study: Overlap with donor repertoires was found for only a small fraction of recipient repertoires, with over 95% found to appear de novo at the given depth. Donor and pretransplant recipient Inverse Simpson Index values predicted broader posttransplant TCR repertoire diversity. After transplant, TCR diversity in recipients dropped, and pathologically expanded clonotypes increased progressively from day 30 to day 180. The sample size was limited, and because cells were not sorted, the contributions of CD4 and CD8 repertoires could not be separated.

This sample's time point label indicates: 100 days after allo-HCT. Blood from recipients was drawn roughly 28 days before transplant, then again at days 30, 100 and 180 after transplant. Nuclei Lysis Solution was used to extract genomic DNA from fresh or cryopreserved unfractionated peripheral blood mononuclear cells. The immunoSEQ assay, a bias-controlled multiplex PCR using V- and J-specific primers, was used to amplify TCR beta CDR3 regions from genomic DNA. In a second PCR step, a proprietary barcode and Illumina adapter sequences were attached to the CDR3 amplicons. CDR3 libraries were sequenced on an Illumina MiSeq instrument. As for the authors' bioinformatics: Export and quality control were performed with immunoSEQ Analyzer 3.0, and downstream analyses were performed with R Bioconductor and Immunarch. Repertoire metrics were calculated using only productive rearrangements within the normalized downsampled data set. Pathologically expanded clonotypes were defined as those larger than 5 templates in the normalized cohort. Repertoire diversity was measured with the Inverse Simpson Index. The non-normalized data set was used for CMV-specificity analyses so that all clonotypes could be captured. TCRdb obtained this table from immuneACCESS and retained in-frame rearrangements with V and J assigned. These tables miss some clones; where compared with another copy, unresolved V genes account for less than half of the shortfall, and the remainder is unexplained. The V and J calls and the clone size are those of that table, but D and trimming were determined from the DNA. The sample profile shows approximately 9,000 clones; around 97% of them were found once. The ten largest clones represent 2.4% of the sample.

For this clone: It lacks a known antigen. No much larger clone exists at a distance of one base, and base qualities are not known.

As encoded in the germline V gene, CDR1 is SGHRS while CDR2 is YFSETQ. The CDR3 goes from the cysteine to the phenylalanine over 12 residues. Only the CDR3 portion is preserved as DNA: 36 bases, with reading frame beginning at the first base. V sheds 2 bases and J sheds 5 bases, leaving 7 bases between their ends. The receptor chain draws on TRBV5-1 and TRBJ2-5; the D gene is unclear. Specimen: peripheral blood mononuclear cells, collected 100 days after allogeneic stem cell transplant. The sequence came from a male patient in his sixties or seventies who had an allogeneic stem cell transplant from a related donor, so the T cells may come from the graft donor. Some clones in this sample may be carry-over from other donors' samples. The sequence in DNA is TGCGCCAGCAGCTTTCCGGGCGAGACCCAGTACTTC. The resulting protein is CASSFPGETQYF.